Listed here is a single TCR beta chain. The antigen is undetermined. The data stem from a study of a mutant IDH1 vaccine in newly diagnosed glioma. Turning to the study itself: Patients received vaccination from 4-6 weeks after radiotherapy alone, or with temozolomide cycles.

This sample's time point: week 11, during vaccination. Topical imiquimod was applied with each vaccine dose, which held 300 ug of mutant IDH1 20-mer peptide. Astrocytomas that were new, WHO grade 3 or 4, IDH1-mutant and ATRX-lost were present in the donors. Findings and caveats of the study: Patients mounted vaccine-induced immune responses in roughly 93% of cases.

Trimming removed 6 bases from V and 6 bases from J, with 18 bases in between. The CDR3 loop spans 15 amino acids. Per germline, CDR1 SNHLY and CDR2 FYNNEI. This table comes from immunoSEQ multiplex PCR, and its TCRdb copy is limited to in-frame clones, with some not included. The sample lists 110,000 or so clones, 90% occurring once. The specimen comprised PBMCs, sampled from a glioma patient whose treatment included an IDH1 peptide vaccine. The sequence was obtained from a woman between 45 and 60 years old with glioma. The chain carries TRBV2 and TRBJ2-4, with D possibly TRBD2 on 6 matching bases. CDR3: CASSPRRGLSNIQYF. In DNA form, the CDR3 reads TGTGCCAGCAGCCCGAGGAGGGGTTTATCAAACATTCAGTACTTC.